This passage covers 14 T cell receptor beta chains from one sample sequenced in a study of blood T cell repertoires in COVID-19. TCRdb keeps only in-frame clones here, not all; method: immunoSEQ multiplex PCR. In the table there are 390,000 or so clones, 75% to 90% of which are singletons. The sequenced material came from PBMCs or T cells enriched from blood (not recorded which). These receptors all stem from a man aged 18 to 29 who had recovered from COVID-19.

This clone was counted a few times. This chain links TRBV29-1 with TRBJ2-1, with D possibly matching TRBD1 (6 bases). This CDR3 has 11 amino acids. CDR1 is SQVTM, CDR2 ANQGSEA, per germline. Trimming pared 4 bases from V and 7 bases from J, leaving 8 bases between. This CDR3 is CSVGQDNEQFF. In DNA form, the CDR3 reads TGCAGCGTTGGACAGGATAATGAGCAGTTCTTC.

The chain links TRBV19 to TRBJ1-1; D unclear. V shed 5 bases and J shed 8 bases, with 21 bases lying between them. The CDR3 loop spans 15 amino acids. The germline V gene has CDR1 LNHDA and CDR2 SQIVND (reference sequence). The CDR3 DNA is TGTGCCAGTAGTCCCCGGGTGTCAGTCCTCTCGGAAGCTTTCTTT. Translated, it gives CASSPRVSVLSEAFF.

The chain combines TRBV28 with TRBJ1-4, with TRBD1 matching over 7 bases. The CDR3 loop spans 15 amino acids. In germline, CDR1 is MDHEN, CDR2 SYDVKM. With 2 bases clipped from V and 7 bases from J, the junction kept 7 bases outside the gene matches. Here the CDR3 reads CASSLRQGSVEKLFF. CDR3 DNA: TGTGCCAGCAGTTTAAGACAGGGTTCCGTTGAAAAACTGTTTTTT.

This clone is a singleton in its sample. This sequence joins TRBV7-2 and TRBJ1-1; D unresolved. The CDR3 consists of 13 residues. Trimming took off 5 bases at V and 5 bases at J, with 12 bases between the two ends. Germline assignment: CDR1 SGHTA and CDR2 FQGNSA. CDR3 in DNA: TGTGCCAGCAGCCCCTATCAGGTGACTGAAGCTTTCTTT. Its protein is CASSPYQVTEAFF.

The J gene is TRBJ2-2, the V gene TRBV4-1, with D tentatively TRBD2 (6 bases). The CDR3 is 17 amino acids. Trimming removed 1 base at V and 4 bases at J, with 16 bases between. Germline V gene sequence: CDR1 MGHRA, CDR2 YSYEKL. CDR3 in DNA: TGCGCCAGCAGCCAAGTTAGACTAGTAGGGCCCACCGGGGAGCTGTTTTTT. Translating it yields CASSQVRLVGPTGELFF.

The chain is built from TRBV7-9 and TRBJ1-1, with 12 bases identical to TRBD1. Germline V gene lookup returns CDR1 SEHNR and CDR2 FQNEAQ (reference sequence). CDR3 length: 18 residues. The ends lost 4 bases at V and 7 bases at J; junction bases unmatched: 16. The CDR3 protein is CASSSWVTGTGGEDEAFF. CDR3 DNA: TGTGCCAGCAGCTCATGGGTCACCGGGACAGGGGGCGAGGATGAAGCTTTCTTT. The whole variable domain, filled in from reference TRBV7-9 and TRBJ1-1, reads DTGVSQNPRHKITKRGQNVTFRCDPISEHNRLYWYRQTLGQGPEFLTYFQNEAQLEKSRLLSDRFSAERPKGSFSTLEIQRTEQGDSAMYLCASSSWVTGTGGEDEAFFGQGTRLTVV.

The chain combines TRBV6-5 with TRBJ1-1; D remains ambiguous. CDR3 length: 13 amino acids. In germline, CDR1 is MNHEY, CDR2 SVGAGI. Trimming left V 4 bases short and J 1 base short, with 7 bases between. DNA for the CDR3: TGTGCCAGCAGTTTTCAGAAGAACACTGAAGCTTTCTTT. Its protein product is CASSFQKNTEAFF.

The sample holds a few counts of this clone. The rearrangement uses TRBV7-2 and TRBJ2-7; 14 bases fit TRBD2. The CDR3 contains 15 residues. V gave up 7 bases and J gave up 3 bases; unmatched junction bases: 5. The V gene's germline CDR1 is SGHTA and CDR2 FQGNSA. CDR3 bases: TGTGCCAGCACCCTGGGACTAGCGGGAGACTACGAGCAGTACTTC. Residues: CASTLGLAGDYEQYF.

The chain is built from TRBV7-2 and TRBJ2-7; 8 bases match TRBD2. Germline V gives CDR1 SGHTA, CDR2 FQGNSA. The CDR3 covers 14 residues. V gave up 5 bases and J gave up 2 bases; unmatched junction bases: 5. The CDR3 loop reads CASSGGLAPYEQYF. CDR3 nucleotides: TGTGCCAGCAGCGGAGGACTAGCCCCCTACGAGCAGTACTTC.

This clone was picked up a small number of times. The chain combines TRBV7-9 with TRBJ2-1; D is uncertain. From germline, CDR1 is SEHNR and CDR2 FQNEAQ (reference sequence). The CDR3 covers 15 residues. Deletions cut 5 bases from V and 6 bases from J, with 17 bases between. The CDR3 sequence is CASSPAFRYGNEQFF. CDR3 nucleotide sequence: TGTGCCAGCAGCCCCGCATTCAGATATGGCAATGAGCAGTTCTTC. Based on the CDR3 plus reference TRBV7-9 and TRBJ2-1, the full variable domain is DTGVSQNPRHKITKRGQNVTFRCDPISEHNRLYWYRQTLGQGPEFLTYFQNEAQLEKSRLLSDRFSAERPKGSFSTLEIQRTEQGDSAMYLCASSPAFRYGNEQFFGPGTRLTVL.

The genes are TRBV9 and TRBJ2-5; perhaps TRBD1 as D (6 bases). V shed 3 bases and J shed 0 bases, with 18 bases lying between them. This CDR3 is built from 17 residues. From germline, CDR1 is SGDLS and CDR2 YYNGEE. CDR3 protein: CASSAIRGTGYQETQYF. The CDR3 DNA sequence: TGTGCCAGCAGCGCGATAAGGGGGACCGGCTACCAAGAGACCCAGTACTTC. Complete variable domain (other parts from reference TRBV9 and TRBJ2-5): DSGVTQTPKHLITATGQRVTLRCSPRSGDLSVYWYQQSLDQGLQFLIQYYNGEERAKGNILERFSAQQFPDLHSELNLSSLELGDSALYFCASSAIRGTGYQETQYFGPGTRLLVL.

The V gene is TRBV9, the J gene TRBJ2-7, with D hard to call. The CDR3 totals 15 residues. The V end lost 1 base, the J end lost 4 bases, and 15 bases lay between the germline ends. Germline CDR1 is SGDLS and CDR2 is YYNGEE. CDR3 sequence: CASSVSGLLKYEQYF. CDR3 nucleotide sequence: TGTGCCAGCAGCGTATCAGGCCTCCTGAAATACGAGCAGTACTTC. Variable domain in full (rest from reference TRBV9 and TRBJ2-7): DSGVTQTPKHLITATGQRVTLRCSPRSGDLSVYWYQQSLDQGLQFLIQYYNGEERAKGNILERFSAQQFPDLHSELNLSSLELGDSALYFCASSVSGLLKYEQYFGPGTRLTVT.

This rearrangement joins TRBV27 to TRBJ1-4, with D perhaps matching TRBD1 (5 bases). V lost 5 bases to trimming and J lost 4 bases, with 14 bases between them. This CDR3 is built from 15 residues. Per germline, CDR1 MNHEY and CDR2 SMNVEV (reference sequence). CDR3 amino acids: CASSVRGNFNEKLFF. In DNA, the CDR3 is TGTGCCAGCAGTGTTCGGGGGAACTTTAATGAAAAACTGTTTTTT.

The V call is TRBV13, the J call TRBJ2-2; TRBD1 aligns across 8 bases. J lost 7 bases, V lost 4 bases, and 8 bases had no gene match. The CDR3 sequence is 15 residues long. In germline, CDR1 is PRHDT, CDR2 FYEKMQ (reference sequence). The CDR3 loop is CASSSRTGLIGELFF. CDR3 nucleotide sequence: TGTGCCAGCAGCTCCAGGACAGGGTTAATCGGGGAGCTGTTTTTT.